Listed here are 18 T cell receptor beta chains from one sample, sequenced in a study of identifying expanded T cells in peripheral blood. The assay was immunoSEQ multiplex PCR, and TCRdb's table has in-frame clones only and misses some. The table lists some 120,000 clones, about four fifths of them singletons. Sequencing was carried out using blood. These receptors came from a person between 18 and 69 years old in good health.

The rearrangement joins TRBV7-9 to TRBJ1-1; no definite D call. This CDR3 has 14 residues. Germline V gene lookup returns CDR1 SEHNR and CDR2 FQNEAQ (reference sequence). V gave up 0 bases and J gave up 7 bases, with 12 bases separating them. The CDR3 reads CASSLAGAGSEAFF. The CDR3 DNA sequence: TGTGCCAGCAGCTTAGCCGGCGCAGGTAGTGAAGCTTTCTTT.

J is TRBJ1-2 and V is TRBV23-1, with no clear D. TRBV23-1 is flagged as an ORF with uncertain function. The ends were cut back, 0 bases at V and 7 bases at J, with 12 bases in the middle. This CDR3 region has 14 residues. The DNA of the CDR3 is TGCGCCAGCAGTCAATCCCGCCACGGGTCTGGCTACACCTTC. It is translated as CASSQSRHGSGYTF.

V and J are TRBV30 and TRBJ1-6; no firm D call. There are 12 residues in the CDR3. The V end was cut by 5 bases, the J end by 5 bases, with 7 bases between. Germline V gene data show CDR1 as GTSNPN and CDR2 as SVGIG (reference sequence). As DNA, the CDR3 is TGTGCCTGGGGCATGAATAATTCACCCCTCCACTTT. Encoded protein: CAWGMNNSPLHF.

The chain joins TRBV5-8 to TRBJ1-5, with a tentative D call TRBD1 (5 bases). The CDR3 covers 15 residues. With 0 bases removed from V and 4 bases from J, the gap between germline ends came to 11 bases. CDR1 SGHTS and CDR2 YDEGEE come from the germline V gene. CDR3 amino acids: CASSLAFGGNQPQHF. CDR3 nucleotides: TGTGCCAGCAGCTTGGCCTTTGGGGGGAATCAGCCCCAGCATTTT.

This clone was counted once. The chain uses TRBV30 and TRBJ1-2; no clear D. The CDR3 has 13 residues. The germline V and J ends were trimmed by 1 base and 3 bases, with 9 bases remaining between them. Germline values: CDR1 GTSNPN, CDR2 SVGIG (reference sequence). CDR3 sequence: CAWSASDYYGYTF. In nucleotides, the CDR3 is TGTGCCTGGAGTGCCTCAGATTACTATGGCTACACCTTC.

The chain is built from TRBV5-1 and TRBJ1-2; D is unresolved. Germline V gene lookup returns CDR1 SGHRS and CDR2 YFSETQ. V was trimmed by 8 bases and J by 2 bases, leaving 10 bases between them. The CDR3 spans 12 residues. CDR3 DNA: TGCGCCAGTTCGGAACAAAACTATGGCTACACCTTC. Translating it yields CASSEQNYGYTF.

The genes are TRBV11-2 and TRBJ2-7; 10 bases line up with TRBD1. This CDR3 is 15 amino acids long. With V trimmed by 4 bases and J by 3 bases, 6 bases remained unmatched. Germline assignment: CDR1 SGHAT and CDR2 FQNNGV. The CDR3 sequence is CASSYRRTGGYEQYF. Here the CDR3 DNA reads TGTGCCAGCAGCTACCGCAGGACAGGGGGCTACGAGCAGTACTTC.

V is TRBV7-2 and J is TRBJ2-1; the D gene is possibly TRBD2 (5 bases). This CDR3 is 14 amino acids long. Germline loops: CDR1 SGHTA, CDR2 FQGNSA. V lost 1 base and J 4 bases, leaving 8 bases between the germline ends. In nucleotides, the CDR3 is TGTGCCAGCAGCTTAGAAACGGGGTACAATGAGCAGTTCTTC. Protein: CASSLETGYNEQFF.

The genes are TRBV19 and TRBJ2-7, with 8 bases identical to TRBD1. V trimming: 5 bases; J trimming: 3 bases; junction bases outside the gene matches: 6. The CDR3 consists of 14 residues. Germline V CDR1 and CDR2: LNHDA, SQIVND (reference sequence). The CDR3 protein is CASSLGQGGYEQYF. In nucleotides, the CDR3 is TGTGCCAGTAGTCTCGGACAGGGCGGCTACGAGCAGTACTTC.

The chain joins TRBV5-4 to TRBJ2-5; D may correspond to TRBD1 or TRBD2 (5 bases each). In germline, CDR1 is SGHNT, CDR2 YYREEE (reference sequence). The length of the CDR3 is 11 residues. The V gene lost 10 bases and the J gene lost 6 bases, with 13 bases spanning the gap. The CDR3 sequence is CAATRGQTQYF. Written as DNA, the CDR3 is TGTGCCGCTACCCGGGGACAGACCCAGTACTTC.

This chain joins TRBV7-2 and TRBJ1-2, with 7 bases fitting TRBD1. The ends lost 8 bases at V and 8 bases at J; junction bases unmatched: 5. The CDR3 contains 11 residues. CDR1 is SGHTA, CDR2 FQGNSA, per germline. CDR3 sequence reads: CASGRGPGYTF. CDR3 bases: TGTGCCAGCGGAAGGGGGCCAGGCTACACCTTC.

The sample holds a few counts of this clone. The junction and the germline gene differ at one end; a read error may be behind it. The V and J genes are TRBV6-1 and TRBJ2-5, with D perhaps matching TRBD1 or TRBD2 (5 bases each). CDR3 length equals 13 residues. The V gene's germline CDR1 is MNHNS and CDR2 SASEGT. For the CDR3, the DNA is TGTGCCTGCAGGACCTCGGGGCGAGAGACCCAGTACTTC. This gives the protein CACRTSGRETQYF.

V and J are TRBV5-4 and TRBJ1-2, with D perhaps matching TRBD1 (6 bases). Germline lookup yields CDR1 SGHNT and CDR2 YYREEE (reference sequence). Trimming took 0 bases from V and 4 from J, leaving 13 bases between them. The CDR3 runs to 15 residues. The CDR3 here is CASSLAPDRAYGYTF. The CDR3 nucleotides are TGTGCCAGCAGCTTGGCCCCGGACAGAGCCTATGGCTACACCTTC.

This rearrangement joins TRBV4-1 to TRBJ2-1; D is unclear. The CDR3 runs 15 residues. V shed 0 bases and J shed 7 bases, with 13 bases lying between them. From germline, CDR1 is MGHRA and CDR2 YSYEKL. CDR3 nucleotides: TGCGCCAGCAGCCAAGATATAATAGAACCTAATGAGCAGTTCTTC. Translated, it gives CASSQDIIEPNEQFF.

This clone was detected only a few times. The genes are TRBV11-3 and TRBJ1-1; 10 bases are shared with TRBD1. The length of the CDR3 is 16 residues. Germline V gene sequence: CDR1 SGHNT, CDR2 YENEEA. V gave up 5 bases and J gave up 3 bases; unmatched junction bases: 9. DNA for the CDR3: TGTGCCAGCAGCCATACCACCGGGACAGGGGACACTGAAGCTTTCTTT. Residues: CASSHTTGTGDTEAFF. The full variable domain, rest sourced from reference TRBV11-3 and TRBJ1-1, is EAGVVQSPRYKIIEKKQPVAFWCNPISGHNTLYWYLQNLGQGPELLIRYENEEAVDDSQLPKDRFSAERLKGVDSTLKIQPAELGDSAVYLCASSHTTGTGDTEAFFGQGTRLTVV.

This sequence joins TRBV10-3 and TRBJ2-5; TRBD1 aligns across 9 bases. CDR1 is ENHRY and CDR2 is SYGVKD in the germline V gene. With V trimmed by 4 bases and J by 1 base, 1 base remained unmatched. The CDR3 runs to 14 residues. The CDR3 region is CAISVGQGQETQYF. The CDR3 DNA reads as TGTGCCATCAGTGTGGGACAGGGCCAAGAGACCCAGTACTTC.

The V gene is TRBV30, the J gene TRBJ2-6, with D unresolved. Trimming took off 0 bases at V and 3 bases at J, with 0 bases between the two ends. Germline values: CDR1 GTSNPN, CDR2 SVGIG (reference sequence). This CDR3 region has 12 residues. CDR3 loop: CAWSVGANVLTF. The CDR3 nucleotides are TGTGCCTGGAGTGTTGGGGCCAACGTCCTGACTTTC.

V gene TRBV6-5 combines with J gene TRBJ1-2; D uncertain. Germline V gene lookup returns CDR1 MNHEY and CDR2 SVGAGI. The CDR3 has 16 residues. V was clipped by 3 bases and J by 6 bases, with 20 bases between them. The CDR3 reads CASSYGGTAISDGYTF. As DNA, the CDR3 is TGTGCCAGCAGTTATGGAGGAACAGCGATAAGCGATGGCTACACCTTC.